This is a list of T cell receptor beta chains from one sample in a study of shared clonotypes between healthy human individuals. Sequencing used immunoSEQ multiplex PCR; TCRdb keeps in-frame clones, though not all of them. Altogether about 2 million clones are present, about 95% being singletons, with the ten largest covering roughly 1.1%. The sequenced sample consisted of naive CD8+ T cells sorted from blood. These receptors were collected from a man aged 18 to 30 in good health. Both conserved end residues are part of each CDR3. D genes are given only for firm matches. Expanded clones get a size class; other rows say once, few or many, or leave the size out.

DNA: TGCAGCGTGAGAGGGGGAATGAACACTGAAGCTTTCTTT
CDR3: CSVRGGMNTEAFF
J: TRBJ1-1
size: -
D: -
V: TRBV29-1

DNA: TGTGCCAGCAGCTTGCCTCGGAGCTTGGATCGGAGGCAGCCCCAGCATTTT
CDR3: CASSLPRSLDRRQPQHF
J: TRBJ1-5
size: -
D: -
V: TRBV5-6

DNA: TGTGCCAGCATCCCCGGGGACAGGGTCAACACCGGGGAGCTGTTTTTT
CDR3: CASIPGDRVNTGELFF
J: TRBJ2-2
size: -
D: TRBD1
V: TRBV5-6

DNA: TGCGCCAGCAGTATACTAGGGGGTGCGGTCAATCAGCCCCAGCATTTT
CDR3: CASSILGGAVNQPQHF
J: TRBJ1-5
size: -
D: -
V: TRBV10-1

DNA: TGTGCCAGCAGCCCGGCGGCCGATTCCTCTGGAAACACCATATATTTT
CDR3: CASSPAADSSGNTIYF
J: TRBJ1-3
size: -
D: -
V: TRBV7-2

DNA: TGTGCCAGCAGTTTGGGCAGATCCACCTACGAGCAGTACTTC
CDR3: CASSLGRSTYEQYF
J: TRBJ2-7
size: -
D: -
V: TRBV28

DNA: TGCGCCAGCAGTGAGGGGGGGGCCAACGTCCTGACTTTC
CDR3: CASSEGGANVLTF
J: TRBJ2-6
size: -
D: -
V: TRBV10-2

DNA: TGTGCCAGCAGTTTAGCGGGATCCTACGAGCAGTACTTC
CDR3: CASSLAGSYEQYF
J: TRBJ2-7
size: -
D: -
V: TRBV27

DNA: TGTGCCACCACTCAGAGGAGGTCTGGAAACACCATATATTTT
CDR3: CATTQRRSGNTIYF
J: TRBJ1-3
size: -
D: -
V: TRBV13

DNA: TGTGCCAGCTCACCCGGACTAGCGGAAGCGGTTTGGCCCTACGAGCAGTACTTC
CDR3: CASSPGLAEAVWPYEQYF
J: TRBJ2-7
size: -
D: TRBD2
V: TRBV18

DNA: TGCGCCAGCAGCCTCATGGGGTCTGGAGGGCCCAACTATGGCTACACCTTC
CDR3: CASSLMGSGGPNYGYTF
J: TRBJ1-2
size: -
D: -
V: TRBV4-1

DNA: TGTGCCAGCAGCTTAGCGGTATCCTACGAGCAGTACTTC
CDR3: CASSLAVSYEQYF
J: TRBJ2-7
size: -
D: -
V: TRBV7-9

DNA: TGCGCCGGCCCGGACGGGCCCCATAATTCACCCCTCCACTTT
CDR3: CAGPDGPHNSPLHF
J: TRBJ1-6
size: -
D: -
V: TRBV4-1

DNA: TGTGCCAGCAGCCAGGGATTCGCGAACACTGAAGCTTTCTTT
CDR3: CASSQGFANTEAFF
J: TRBJ1-1
size: -
D: -
V: TRBV27

DNA: TGCGCCAGCAGCCGGCTGCTAGCGTCCCAAGAGACCCAGTACTTC
CDR3: CASSRLLASQETQYF
J: TRBJ2-5
size: once
D: -
V: TRBV4-3

DNA: TGTGCCAGCACAATTAACCCGGAGGACTATGGCTACACCTTC
CDR3: CASTINPEDYGYTF
J: TRBJ1-2
size: -
D: -
V: TRBV6-1

DNA: TGTGCCAGCAGTTTCTTGGATTCACCCCTCCACTTT
CDR3: CASSFLDSPLHF
J: TRBJ1-6
size: -
D: -
V: TRBV27

DNA: TGTGCCAGCAGTTACAGCCAGCTGAACACTGAAGCTTTCTTT
CDR3: CASSYSQLNTEAFF
J: TRBJ1-1
size: -
D: -
V: TRBV6-5

DNA: TGTGCCTGGGCTCACGCGGGCGAGCAGTACTTC
CDR3: CAWAHAGEQYF
J: TRBJ2-7
size: once
D: -
V: TRBV30

DNA: TGTGCCAGCAGTTCCTCAAGATCGGACAGGGGGCTATACGAGCAGTACTTC
CDR3: CASSSSRSDRGLYEQYF
J: TRBJ2-7
size: -
D: TRBD1
V: TRBV28

DNA: TGTGCCAGCTCCTATAGCGGATCCTACAATGAGCAGTTCTTC
CDR3: CASSYSGSYNEQFF
J: TRBJ2-1
size: -
D: -
V: TRBV2

DNA: TGTGCCAGCAGCTTAGGCAGCGAAGGATCTAGCACAGATACGCAGTATTTT
CDR3: CASSLGSEGSSTDTQYF
J: TRBJ2-3
size: -
D: -
V: TRBV7-9

DNA: TGTGCCAGCAGCTTTGGAAATAGGGAGACCCAGTACTTC
CDR3: CASSFGNRETQYF
J: TRBJ2-5
size: -
D: -
V: TRBV7-8

DNA: TGTGCCAGCGGCGGGTCAACGAACACTGAAGCTTTCTTT
CDR3: CASGGSTNTEAFF
J: TRBJ1-1
size: -
D: -
V: TRBV7-9

DNA: TGTGCCAGCAGCTTAGGCCGGGGTCATGGGACCGGGGAGCTGTTTTTT
CDR3: CASSLGRGHGTGELFF
J: TRBJ2-2
size: -
D: -
V: TRBV7-9

DNA: TGTGCCAGCAGCTTAAATGTCGGTCCGAACACTGAAGCTTTCTTT
CDR3: CASSLNVGPNTEAFF
J: TRBJ1-1
size: -
D: -
V: TRBV7-9

DNA: TGTGCCAGCAGCTTGGAGCCAGGGGCCGGAAACACCATATATTTT
CDR3: CASSLEPGAGNTIYF
J: TRBJ1-3
size: -
D: -
V: TRBV5-6

DNA: TGTGCCAGCAGCTTAGATCAGGGGGCTCACACTGAAGCTTTCTTT
CDR3: CASSLDQGAHTEAFF
J: TRBJ1-1
size: -
D: TRBD1
V: TRBV7-8

DNA: TGTGCCAGCAGCTCTCGGGGCGGGAGGGTCTCCTACGAGCAGTACTTC
CDR3: CASSSRGGRVSYEQYF
J: TRBJ2-7
size: -
D: TRBD2
V: TRBV5-6

DNA: TGTGCCAGCAGCTCAGCCGGGACCAATTACGAGCAGTACTTC
CDR3: CASSSAGTNYEQYF
J: TRBJ2-7
size: -
D: -
V: TRBV7-6

DNA: TGTGCCAGCGGATTAGCGGGGGGGTACGAGCAGTACTTC
CDR3: CASGLAGGYEQYF
J: TRBJ2-7
size: few
D: TRBD2
V: TRBV27

DNA: TGTGCCAGCAGCTTAGGGACTAGCCCCGGGGGGGAGACCCAGTACTTC
CDR3: CASSLGTSPGGETQYF
J: TRBJ2-5
size: -
D: TRBD2
V: TRBV7-3

DNA: TGTGCCAGCAGCCAAGAACAGGTGTGGAGCGCGGATGAGCAGTTCTTC
CDR3: CASSQEQVWSADEQFF
J: TRBJ2-1
size: -
D: -
V: TRBV4-2

DNA: TGTGCCAGCTCACCACCGAAGACAACTAATGAAAAACTGTTTTTT
CDR3: CASSPPKTTNEKLFF
J: TRBJ1-4
size: -
D: -
V: TRBV18

DNA: TGTGCCAGCAGCCCGAGATTAGCGGGGGCCCCCTACGAGCAGTACTTC
CDR3: CASSPRLAGAPYEQYF
J: TRBJ2-7
size: -
D: TRBD2
V: TRBV9

DNA: TGTGCCAGCAGCGGTGGGACTAGCGCATACAATGAGCAGTTCTTC
CDR3: CASSGGTSAYNEQFF
J: TRBJ2-1
size: -
D: TRBD2
V: TRBV6-5

DNA: TGTGCCAGCAGCTTAGGAACTAGCGGCACAGATACGCAGTATTTT
CDR3: CASSLGTSGTDTQYF
J: TRBJ2-3
size: -
D: TRBD2
V: TRBV11-2

DNA: TGTGCCAGCAGCTTATGGGACAGGGATAATCAGCCCCAGCATTTT
CDR3: CASSLWDRDNQPQHF
J: TRBJ1-5
size: few
D: TRBD1
V: TRBV7-9

DNA: TGTGCCAGCAGCTTAGCTATACCGGTAGCGGGAGGGGACGAGCAGTACTTC
CDR3: CASSLAIPVAGGDEQYF
J: TRBJ2-7
size: -
D: TRBD2
V: TRBV7-9

DNA: TGTGCCAGCAGCGTAGGGGCGGAGCAGTTCTTC
CDR3: CASSVGAEQFF
J: TRBJ2-1
size: -
D: -
V: TRBV9

DNA: TGTGCCAGCAGCTTTCAGGGGCTTTATGAAAAACTGTTTTTT
CDR3: CASSFQGLYEKLFF
J: TRBJ1-4
size: once
D: -
V: TRBV7-8

DNA: TGCGCCAGCAGCGGAGACAGCTACGAGCAGTACTTC
CDR3: CASSGDSYEQYF
J: TRBJ2-7
size: few
D: -
V: TRBV5-1

DNA: TGTGCCAGCAGCTTGTTTGGGGCAGGAGAGCAGTACTTC
CDR3: CASSLFGAGEQYF
J: TRBJ2-7
size: -
D: -
V: TRBV5-6

DNA: TGTGCCAGCAGCTCCTGGGGCGCCACCTACGAGCAGTACTTC
CDR3: CASSSWGATYEQYF
J: TRBJ2-7
size: -
D: -
V: TRBV11-2

DNA: TGTGCCAGCAGCTTAGGGGGCTCTGGGGAGCTGTTTTTT
CDR3: CASSLGGSGELFF
J: TRBJ2-2
size: -
D: -
V: TRBV7-2

DNA: TGCGCCAGCAGCTTGGGACAGGGCTGGGCTACCGGGGAGCTGTTTTTT
CDR3: CASSLGQGWATGELFF
J: TRBJ2-2
size: -
D: TRBD1
V: TRBV5-1

DNA: TGCGCCAGCAAAGAGGTGGGACAGGGGGAATACGAGCAGTACTTC
CDR3: CASKEVGQGEYEQYF
J: TRBJ2-7
size: -
D: TRBD1
V: TRBV10-2

DNA: TGTGCCTGCGGGACAGGGTACGAGCAGTACTTC
CDR3: CACGTGYEQYF
J: TRBJ2-7
size: -
D: TRBD1
V: TRBV2

DNA: TGTGCCTGGAGCCCTGCAGATACGCAGTATTTT
CDR3: CAWSPADTQYF
J: TRBJ2-3
size: -
D: -
V: TRBV30

DNA: TGTGCCAGCCAGGCCTCAGCGGCAGATACGCAGTATTTT
CDR3: CASQASAADTQYF
J: TRBJ2-3
size: -
D: -
V: TRBV7-9

DNA: TGTGCCAGCAGCTTACGGACAGGGGGGACAGATACGCAGTATTTT
CDR3: CASSLRTGGTDTQYF
J: TRBJ2-3
size: -
D: TRBD1
V: TRBV5-4

DNA: TGTGCCAGCAGCTCCCCCGACAGTCGGGGACTCGAGCAGTACTTC
CDR3: CASSSPDSRGLEQYF
J: TRBJ2-7
size: -
D: -
V: TRBV7-2

DNA: TGTGCCAGCGGGGGGAGTGGAGCTGAGCAGTTCTTC
CDR3: CASGGSGAEQFF
J: TRBJ2-1
size: -
D: -
V: TRBV9